The rows below give T cell receptor beta chains drawn from one sample of a study of cytomegalovirus exposure and HLA in healthy donors. Assay: immunoSEQ multiplex PCR; the TCRdb copy retains only in-frame clones and omits some. This table holds about 200,000 clones, roughly 13% found once. The sample was PBMCs. Receptors were obtained from a man aged 45 to 65 in good health and CMV-seropositive. Both conserved end residues are part of each CDR3. Each record gives: V gene, clone size, D gene, J gene, CDR3 DNA, CDR3 protein. D genes are given only for firm matches. Part of the rows lack a size; the others show once, few, many or a class for expanded clones.

TRBV28	-	TRBD1	TRBJ1-5	TGTGCCAGCAGTTGGCGACAGGGGTATCAGCCCCAGCATTTT	CASSWRQGYQPQHF
TRBV2	few	TRBD1	TRBJ2-7	TGTGCCAGCAGTGACAGTGGCAGGGGGCAAAAGCAGTACTTC	CASSDSGRGQKQYF
TRBV28	-	TRBD2	TRBJ2-3	TGTGCCAGCAGTCCTCAACGGGGGGGTCCCCCAGATACGCAGTATTTT	CASSPQRGGPPDTQYF
TRBV7-2	-	-	TRBJ2-2	TGTGCCAGCAGCCCGAGGCTCCCAGCCGGGGAGCTGTTTTTT	CASSPRLPAGELFF
TRBV9	few	-	TRBJ2-1	TGTGCCAGCAGCGTAGGGGACTCTACCTGGCAGTTCTTC	CASSVGDSTWQFF
TRBV13	-	-	TRBJ2-7	TGTGCCAGCAGCCCGGGGAGGAGCCCTAGGCCCTACGAGCAGTACTTC	CASSPGRSPRPYEQYF
TRBV6-1	few	-	TRBJ1-6	TGTGCCAGCAGTGAAAGGGCCCACGGGGATTCACCCCTCCACTTT	CASSERAHGDSPLHF
TRBV15	-	TRBD1	TRBJ1-1	TGTGCCACCAGCAGAGCAGGGGGTGGCGGTGAAGCTTTCTTT	CATSRAGGGGEAFF
TRBV9	many	TRBD1	TRBJ1-6	TGTGCCAGCAGCGCAGACAGGGCGAGCGGCTCACCCCTCCACTTT	CASSADRASGSPLHF
TRBV6-1	few	-	TRBJ2-3	TGTGCCAGCAGTCGGACGGGACTTCCCACAGATACGCAGTATTTT	CASSRTGLPTDTQYF
TRBV7-2	few	-	TRBJ1-3	TGTGCCAGCAGTCTCAGCACAGGGCTTGGAAACACCATATATTTT	CASSLSTGLGNTIYF
TRBV7-9	-	TRBD1	TRBJ1-6	TGTGCCAGCAGCCCACGTGATCCGGGACAGTCCAATTCACCCCTCCACTTT	CASSPRDPGQSNSPLHF
TRBV7-2	few	-	TRBJ1-4	TGTGCCAGCAGCCCAGTAGGGGGGGGACTGTTTTTT	CASSPVGGGLFF
TRBV14	-	TRBD2	TRBJ2-1	TGTGCCAGCAGCCAAGCAGTAGGACTAGCGGGGGCTGAGCAGTTCTTC	CASSQAVGLAGAEQFF
TRBV28	few	TRBD1	TRBJ2-3	TGTGCCAGCAAGGGGGCCAGCACAGATACGCAGTATTTT	CASKGASTDTQYF